The present TCR beta chain was sequenced within a study of T cell responses to AZD1222 COVID-19 vaccine. Whole-study findings and limits: Nearly half of the spike-specific TCRs reportedly recognize variant regions that carry no mutations.

Of note for this clone: Its antigen remains unidentified.

This table comes from immunoSEQ multiplex PCR, and its TCRdb copy is limited to in-frame clones, with some not included. The table has approximately 26,000 clones, approximately 88% seen once. This material consisted of peripheral blood, taken on day 0 of AZD1222 vaccination. This TCR came from an adult in good health.

CDR3 amino acids: CASSLDGFNAEAFF. The CDR3 nucleotides read TGTGCCAGCAGCTTAGATGGGTTTAACGCTGAAGCTTTCTTT. The gene calls are TRBV7-2 and TRBJ1-1; unclear D gene. The CDR3 is 14 amino acids. Trimming cost V 1 base and J 6 bases, with 12 bases left between them. Germline assignment: CDR1 SGHTA and CDR2 FQGNSA.